The clone carrying this TCR beta chain has a count of ten or more. Antigen unknown. These data are taken from a study of metastatic and nonmetastatic thyroid tumors. Study in general: A comparison of repertoires was made across blood and tumor or nodule tissue from malignant and benign thyroid patients.

The authors' processing: Building a distant-metastasis classifier for papillary thyroid cancer drew on CDR3 differences across clinicopathological groups. TCRdb re-called the PCR reads with MiXCR. The V and J calls and clone size come from TCRdb's table, not from the authors' own analysis. The sample shows 35,000 to 50,000 clones, 28% of them seen only once. The CDR3 is 12 residues long. V gave up 2 bases and J gave up 3 bases, with 6 bases separating them. Germline loops: CDR1 SGHNT, CDR2 YYREEE (reference sequence). Study-wide findings and caveats: The reported finding was significantly higher TCR beta diversity in malignant thyroid tumors relative to benign nodules, in blood and tumor.

None of the patients had undergone any treatment ahead of thyroid surgery. V usage is TRBV5-4 and J usage is TRBJ2-7; D uncertain. The clonotype comes from a male donor with papillary thyroid cancer or a benign thyroid nodule (not recorded which). Some clones in this sample may be carry-over from other donors' samples. The specimen was blood. The CDR3 spells CASSFLNYEQYF. CDR3 DNA sequence: TGTGCCAGCAGCTTCCTCAACTACGAGCAGTACTTC.